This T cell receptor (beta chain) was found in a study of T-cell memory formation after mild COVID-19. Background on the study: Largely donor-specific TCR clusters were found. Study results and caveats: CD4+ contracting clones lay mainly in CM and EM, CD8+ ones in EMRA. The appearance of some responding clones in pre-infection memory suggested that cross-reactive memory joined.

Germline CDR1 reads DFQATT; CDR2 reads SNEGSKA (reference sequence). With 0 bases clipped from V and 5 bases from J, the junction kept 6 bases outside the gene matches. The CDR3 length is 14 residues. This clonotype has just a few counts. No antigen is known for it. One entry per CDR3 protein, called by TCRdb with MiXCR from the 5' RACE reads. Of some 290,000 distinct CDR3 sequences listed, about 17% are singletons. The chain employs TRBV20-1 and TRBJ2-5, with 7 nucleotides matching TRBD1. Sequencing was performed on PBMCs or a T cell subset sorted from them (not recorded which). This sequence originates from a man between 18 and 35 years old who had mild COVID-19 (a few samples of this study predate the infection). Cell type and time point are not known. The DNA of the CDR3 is TGCAGTGCTAGAGAATTGACAGGGCGGGAGACCCAGTACTTC. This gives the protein CSARELTGRETQYF.